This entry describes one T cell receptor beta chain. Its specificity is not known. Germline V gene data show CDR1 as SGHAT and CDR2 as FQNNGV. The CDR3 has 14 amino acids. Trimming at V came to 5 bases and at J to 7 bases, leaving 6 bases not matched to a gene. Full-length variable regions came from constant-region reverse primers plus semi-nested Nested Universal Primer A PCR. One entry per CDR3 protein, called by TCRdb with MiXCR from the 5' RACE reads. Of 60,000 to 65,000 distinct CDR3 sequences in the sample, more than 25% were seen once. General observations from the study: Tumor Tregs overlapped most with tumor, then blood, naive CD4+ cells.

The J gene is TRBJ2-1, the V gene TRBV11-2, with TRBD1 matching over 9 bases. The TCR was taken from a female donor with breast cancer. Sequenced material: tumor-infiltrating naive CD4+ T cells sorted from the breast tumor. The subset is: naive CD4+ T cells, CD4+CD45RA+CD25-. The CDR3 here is CASSPGTGLNEQFF. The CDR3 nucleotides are TGTGCCAGCAGCCCAGGGACAGGGTTGAATGAGCAGTTCTTC.